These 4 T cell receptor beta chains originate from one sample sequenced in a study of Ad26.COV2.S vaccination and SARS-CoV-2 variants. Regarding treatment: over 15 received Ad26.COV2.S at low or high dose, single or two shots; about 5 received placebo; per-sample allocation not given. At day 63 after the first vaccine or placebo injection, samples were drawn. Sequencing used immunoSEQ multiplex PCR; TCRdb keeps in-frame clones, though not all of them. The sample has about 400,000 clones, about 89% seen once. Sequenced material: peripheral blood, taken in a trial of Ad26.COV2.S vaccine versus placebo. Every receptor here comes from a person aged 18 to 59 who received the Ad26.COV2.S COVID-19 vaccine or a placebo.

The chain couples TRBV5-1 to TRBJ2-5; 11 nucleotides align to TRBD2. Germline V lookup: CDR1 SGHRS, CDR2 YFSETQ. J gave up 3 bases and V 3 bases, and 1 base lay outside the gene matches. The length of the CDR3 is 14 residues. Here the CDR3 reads CASSWGLAEETQYF. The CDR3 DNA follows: TGCGCCAGCAGCTGGGGACTAGCGGAAGAGACCCAGTACTTC.

This chain's CDR3 is CASSPRGVADTQYF. The DNA of the CDR3 is TGTGCCAGCAGCCCCCGGGGTGTAGCAGATACGCAGTATTTT. The rearrangement uses TRBV9 and TRBJ2-3, with a possible D match to TRBD2 (5 bases). This CDR3 has 14 amino acids. V shed 4 bases and J shed 4 bases, with 13 bases lying between them. Germline CDR1 SGDLS, CDR2 YYNGEE. Together with reference TRBV9 and TRBJ2-3, the CDR3 gives the full variable domain: DSGVTQTPKHLITATGQRVTLRCSPRSGDLSVYWYQQSLDQGLQFLIQYYNGEERAKGNILERFSAQQFPDLHSELNLSSLELGDSALYFCASSPRGVADTQYFGPGTRLTVL.

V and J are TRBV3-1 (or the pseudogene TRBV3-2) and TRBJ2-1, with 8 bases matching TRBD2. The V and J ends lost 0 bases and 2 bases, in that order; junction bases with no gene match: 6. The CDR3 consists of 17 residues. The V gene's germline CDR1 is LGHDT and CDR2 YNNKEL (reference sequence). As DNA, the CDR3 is TGTGCCAGCAGCCAAGACACAGCGGGAGAGGCCTACAATGAGCAGTTCTTC. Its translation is CASSQDTAGEAYNEQFF.

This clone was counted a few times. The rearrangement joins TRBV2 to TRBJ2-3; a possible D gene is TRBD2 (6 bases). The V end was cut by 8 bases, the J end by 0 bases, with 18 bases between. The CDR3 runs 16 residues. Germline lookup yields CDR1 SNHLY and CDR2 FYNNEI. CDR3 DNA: TGTGCCAGCCGAGGAGGCTTCGCGGGGAGCACAGATACGCAGTATTTT. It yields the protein CASRGGFAGSTDTQYF.